This T cell receptor (beta chain) emerged from a study of tumour-infiltrating T cells in Burkitt lymphoma (dated by TCRdb to 2019 to 2021). Regarding the complete study: The Burkitt lymphoma cohort included 80 to 85 patients and covered every epidemiological subtype of the disease. TCR repertoire data were correlated with clinical outcome; productive clonality predicted overall and progression-free survival, independent of established prognosticators including age at diagnosis. Overall study outcomes, separate from this receptor: Several public clonotypes shared across numerous Burkitt lymphoma patients were found, and shared tumour neoantigen selection absent from diffuse large B-cell lymphoma was thereby suggested.

Receptor amplification or capture employed the immunoSEQ multiplex PCR assay. In its TCRdb copy, this immuneACCESS table keeps in-frame sequences only and misses some clones. Where compared with another copy, unresolved V genes explain less than half of these, and the others have no known cause. For this sample there are around 48,000 clones; around 30% appear just once. The top ten hold around 3% of the sample. The V and J ends are trimmed by 3 bases and 7 bases, leaving 7 bases between them. CDR1 and CDR2, looked up from the germline V gene (reference sequence), are DFQATT and SNEGSKA. Counted from cysteine to phenylalanine, this CDR3 has 11 amino acids. Only the CDR3 DNA is retained, 33 bases long and in frame from the first base. This clone has just a few counts. Its antigen is unknown. Base-call qualities are not available, and no considerably larger clone is one nucleotide away.

The source material was tumor tissue. The source is a human donor with Burkitt lymphoma. The rearranged chain carries TRBV20-1 and TRBJ1-5, with no confidently assigned D gene. The CDR3 is CSARIGQPQHF. The DNA reads TGCAGTGCTAGGATAGGGCAGCCCCAGCATTTT.